Below, 20 T cell receptor beta chains from the same sample are listed, as sequenced in a study of shared clonotypes between healthy human individuals. Naive CD8 cells, CD45RO-negative and positively selected for CCR7, excluded terminally differentiated effector memory CD45RA+ cells. Generated by immunoSEQ multiplex PCR, the TCRdb table keeps only in-frame clones and is missing some. The sample shows more than 2 million clones, about 93% of them seen only once. The sample consisted of naive CD8+ T cells from PBMCs. Receptors were obtained from a man between 18 and 29 years old in good health. Some clones in this sample may be carry-over from other donors' samples.

This chain joins TRBV4-1 and TRBJ2-7, with D uncertain. V was shortened by 1 base and J by 1 base, with 8 bases between the two germline ends. This CDR3 contains 14 residues. Germline V CDR1 and CDR2: MGHRA, YSYEKL. The CDR3 spells CASSQVANSYEQYF. In nucleotides, the CDR3 is TGCGCCAGCAGCCAAGTGGCCAATTCCTACGAGCAGTACTTC.

The genes are TRBV7-9 and TRBJ1-2, with unresolved D. V lost 5 bases to trimming and J lost 4 bases, with 14 bases between them. The CDR3 is 14 amino acids. The V gene's germline CDR1 is SEHNR and CDR2 FQNEAQ (reference sequence). The CDR3 nucleotides are TGTGCCAGCAGCCCGATCTGGGCAGCCTATGGCTACACCTTC. This gives the protein CASSPIWAAYGYTF.

This chain uses TRBV10-3 with TRBJ1-1, with TRBD1 matching 9 bases. V lost 5 bases to trimming and J lost 11 bases; unmatched junction nucleotides: 15. The CDR3 is 15 residues long. Germline V CDR1 and CDR2: ENHRY, SYGVKD. The CDR3 nucleotides read TGTGCCATCAGTCCCGGGACAGGGACCCCTTTTGCGGCTTTCTTT. Its protein is CAISPGTGTPFAAFF.

V usage is TRBV7-9 and J usage is TRBJ2-7; 8 bases map to TRBD2. CDR1 and CDR2 (germline): SEHNR, FQNEAQ (reference sequence). J gave up 3 bases and V 5 bases, and 6 bases lay outside the gene matches. CDR3 length equals 14 residues. CDR3: CASSHPGGVYEQYF. The CDR3 bases are TGTGCCAGCAGCCACCCGGGAGGGGTCTACGAGCAGTACTTC.

For the CDR3, the DNA is TGTGCCAGCAGCCCAGGGGCGGGGACCGCCACCTACGAGCAGTACTTC. Translated, it gives CASSPGAGTATYEQYF. The chain has TRBV7-6 and TRBJ2-7; D tentatively reads TRBD1 or TRBD2 (6 bases each). Germline lookup yields CDR1 SGHVS and CDR2 FNYEAQ. With 5 bases removed from V and 2 bases from J, the gap between germline ends came to 19 bases. The CDR3 totals 16 residues.

The chain joins TRBV5-1 to TRBJ1-1; TRBD1 might be the D (6 bases). Germline CDR1 SGHRS, CDR2 YFSETQ. The V end lost 4 bases, the J end lost 4 bases, and 14 bases lay between the germline ends. CDR3 size: 14 residues. The chain's CDR3 is CASSAHREATEAFF. CDR3 DNA sequence: TGCGCCAGCAGCGCTCACAGGGAGGCCACTGAAGCTTTCTTT.

J is TRBJ2-2 and V is TRBV14; D is possibly TRBD1 (5 bases). The CDR3 length is 20 residues. The germline CDR1 and CDR2 sequences are SGHDN and FVKESK. Trimming pared 0 bases from V and 0 bases from J, leaving 20 bases between. The CDR3 coding sequence is TGTGCCAGCAGCCAAGAGATAAGTAGGGTACAGGCCACGAACACCGGGGAGCTGTTTTTT. This encodes CASSQEISRVQATNTGELFF.

The J gene is TRBJ2-1, the V gene TRBV10-2; TRBD2 agrees at 10 bases. Trimming cost V 8 bases and J 1 base; bases outside gene matches: 5. The CDR3 totals 15 residues. Germline V lookup: CDR1 WSHSY, CDR2 SAAADI. The CDR3 loop reads CASGVAGGSYNEQFF. The CDR3 DNA reads as TGCGCCAGCGGGGTAGCGGGAGGATCCTACAATGAGCAGTTCTTC.

The rearrangement uses TRBV4-1 and TRBJ2-1; possibly TRBD2 for D (6 bases). The CDR3 runs to 17 residues. Trimming removed 2 bases from V and 7 bases from J, with 21 bases in between. From germline, CDR1 is MGHRA and CDR2 YSYEKL. The CDR3 sequence is CASSQRGAGGIDNEQFF. Written as DNA, the CDR3 is TGCGCCAGCAGCCAACGGGGAGCAGGAGGGATTGATAATGAGCAGTTCTTC.

The table lists this clone with a few counts. Different DNA sequences within this sample yield the same CDR3. The V and J genes are TRBV20-1 and TRBJ2-7; no firm D call. V lost 0 bases to trimming and J lost 3 bases, with 3 bases between them. There are 11 residues in the CDR3. The germline V gene encodes CDR1 DFQATT and CDR2 SNEGSKA (reference sequence). CDR3 in DNA: TGCAGTGCTAGAGATTACTACGAGCAGTACTTC. Amino acid sequence: CSARDYYEQYF.

This rearrangement joins TRBV5-4 to TRBJ2-7, with 8 bases aligning to TRBD2. V dropped 0 bases and J dropped 3; count of bases not matched to a gene: 5. The CDR3 has 15 amino acids. Germline V gives CDR1 SGHNT, CDR2 YYREEE (reference sequence). CDR3 loop: CASSLDSGTIYEQYF. The CDR3 nucleotides are TGTGCCAGCAGCTTGGATAGCGGGACTATCTACGAGCAGTACTTC.

This chain links TRBV19 with TRBJ2-7, with 15 bases identical to TRBD2. Trimming removed 5 bases from V and 4 bases from J; junction bases left unmatched: 12. The CDR3 contains 18 residues. Germline lookup yields CDR1 LNHDA and CDR2 SQIVND (reference sequence). CDR3 protein: CASSPGTSGGSVWYEQYF. CDR3 coding DNA: TGTGCCAGTAGTCCCGGGACTAGCGGGGGGAGCGTTTGGTACGAGCAGTACTTC. The full variable domain, in which reference TRBV19 and TRBJ2-7 provide the parts outside the CDR3, is DGGITQSPKYLFRKEGQNVTLSCEQNLNHDAMYWYRQDPGQGLRLIYYSQIVNDFQKGDIAEGYSVSREKKESFPLTVTSAQKNPTAFYLCASSPGTSGGSVWYEQYFGPGTRLTVT.

This chain links TRBV30 with TRBJ2-5; TRBD2 matches at 11 bases. This CDR3 comprises 17 residues. CDR1 is GTSNPN and CDR2 is SVGIG in the germline V gene (reference sequence). After removal of 2 bases from V and 4 bases from J, the junction contained 12 bases not matched to a gene. In DNA form, the CDR3 reads TGTGCCTGGAGTACGCCCGGGACTAGCGGCGGGGGAGAGACCCAGTACTTC. Its translation is CAWSTPGTSGGGETQYF. The full variable domain, with the rest looked up from reference TRBV30 and TRBJ2-5, is SQTIHQWPATLVQPVGSPLSLECTVEGTSNPNLYWYRQAAGRGLQLLFYSVGIGQISSEVPQNLSASRPQDRQFILSSKKLLLSDSGFYLCAWSTPGTSGGGETQYFGPGTRLLVL.

About this clone itself: Other nucleotide sequences in the sample specify the same CDR3. The rearrangement links TRBV29-1 to TRBJ1-2; D unclear. Looked up from germline, CDR1 is SQVTM and CDR2 is ANQGSEA. This CDR3 has 8 residues. CDR3 loop: CSVSGYTF. The CDR3 DNA sequence: TGCAGTGTTAGTGGCTACACCTTC.

The V call is TRBV7-9, the J call TRBJ1-1; no reliable D call. Per germline, CDR1 SEHNR and CDR2 FQNEAQ (reference sequence). There are 12 residues in the CDR3. V dropped 7 bases and J dropped 4 bases, with 10 bases sitting between them. This CDR3 reads CASISLSTEAFF. The DNA for the CDR3 is TGTGCCAGCATTTCGCTCAGCACTGAAGCTTTCTTT.

CDR3 coding DNA: TGTGCCAGCAGCTTAGGGGCCCGAACCTACGAGCAGTACTTC. It codes for CASSLGARTYEQYF. The J gene is TRBJ2-7, the V gene TRBV11-2; D gene ambiguous. V was shortened by 1 base and J by 2 bases, with 9 bases between the two germline ends. This CDR3 contains 14 residues. The V gene's germline CDR1 is SGHAT and CDR2 FQNNGV.

CDR3 residues: CASSFVLGSGNTIYF. CDR3 DNA: TGTGCCAGCAGCTTTGTTTTGGGATCCGGAAACACCATATATTTT. V gene TRBV11-2 combines with J gene TRBJ1-3, with D unresolved. The CDR3 is 15 amino acids. Germline values: CDR1 SGHAT, CDR2 FQNNGV. V shed 3 bases and J shed 4 bases, with 13 bases lying between them.

The chain has TRBV7-9 and TRBJ2-7, with 9 bases matching TRBD1. From germline, CDR1 is SEHNR and CDR2 FQNEAQ (reference sequence). After removal of 5 bases from V and 2 bases from J, the junction contained 10 bases not matched to a gene. This CDR3 comprises 16 residues. The DNA of the CDR3 is TGTGCCAGCAGCGGGACAGGGCCCGTCCCCACCTACGAGCAGTACTTC. Translating gives CASSGTGPVPTYEQYF.

The CDR3 reads CASGFQGPGANVLTF. CDR3 bases: TGTGCTAGTGGTTTCCAGGGACCTGGGGCCAACGTCCTGACTTTC. J is TRBJ2-6 and V is TRBV12-5; D could derive from TRBD1 or TRBD2 (5 bases each). This CDR3 contains 15 residues. The V and J ends lost 3 bases and 2 bases respectively, with 8 bases between them. The V gene's germline CDR1 is LGHNT and CDR2 FRNRAP.

J is TRBJ2-7 and V is TRBV29-1; D not resolved. CDR1 is SQVTM and CDR2 is ANQGSEA in the germline V gene. CDR3 size: 13 residues. V gave up 0 bases and J gave up 4 bases, with 10 bases separating them. CDR3 protein: CSVEEATPYEQYF. The CDR3 bases are TGCAGCGTTGAAGAGGCGACTCCTTACGAGCAGTACTTC.